This T cell receptor beta chain was recovered during a study of memory CD4+ T cells and cytomegalovirus serostatus. Per the authors' pipeline: Out-of-frame sequences were removed, leaving a few million distinct TCRbeta sequences. Sequencing used immunoSEQ multiplex PCR; TCRdb keeps in-frame clones, though not all of them. That table furnishes V, J and clone size, whereas the DNA furnished D and trimming. In the table there are about 56,000 clones, 82% of which are singletons. Trimming took off 5 bases at V and 6 bases at J, with 7 bases between the two ends. The length of the CDR3 is 12 residues. Germline V gives CDR1 SGHTA, CDR2 FQGTGA. Single viable CD3+CD4+CD8-CD45RO+ cells were sorted as the memory CD4+ T cells.

This chain uses TRBV7-3 with TRBJ2-2; TRBD1 is a possible D gene (6 bases). Sequenced material: memory CD4+ T cells from blood. This TCR derives from an adult in good health and CMV-seronegative. The CDR3 here is CASSPGAGELFF. CDR3 in DNA: TGTGCCAGCAGCCCAGGGGCCGGGGAGCTGTTTTTT. The full variable domain, rest sourced from reference TRBV7-3 and TRBJ2-2, is GAGVSQTPSNKVTEKGKYVELRCDPISGHTALYWYRQSLGQGPEFLIYFQGTGAADDSGLPNDRFFAVRPEGSVSTLKIQRTERGDSAVYLCASSPGAGELFFGEGSRLTVL.